A single T cell receptor beta chain is shown here with its context. Its antigen is still unknown. As defined, naive CD8 cells were CD45RO-negative and positively selected for CCR7, with terminally differentiated effector memory CD45RA+ cells excluded. This specimen comes from a study of shared clonotypes between healthy human individuals. Overall study results and limits: Only blood was sampled, and tissue TCR repertoires likely differ from blood ones.

The table came from immunoSEQ multiplex PCR; TCRdb's copy has only in-frame clones and leaves some out. The sample carries around 2.1 million clones, just over 90% recorded once. V lost 4 bases to trimming and J lost 6 bases; unmatched junction nucleotides: 9. Germline V gene data show CDR1 as SGHNT and CDR2 as YYREEE (reference sequence). CDR3 length: 14 residues. The genes are TRBV5-4 and TRBJ1-2; 7 bases align to TRBD1. This TCR was recovered from a man between 18 and 35 years old in good health. Some clones in this sample may be carry-over from other donors' samples. Sequences were obtained from naive CD8+ T cells from PBMCs. Here the CDR3 reads CASSPGEGGNGYTF. The CDR3 DNA reads TGTGCCAGCAGCCCTGGGGAAGGGGGCAATGGCTACACCTTC. Combining the CDR3 with reference TRBV5-4 and TRBJ1-2 gives the whole variable domain ETGVTQSPTHLIKTRGQQVTLRCSSQSGHNTVSWYQQALGQGPQFIFQYYREEENGRGNFPPRFSGLQFPNYSSELNVNALELDDSALYLCASSPGEGGNGYTFGSGTRLTVV.